A selection of T cell receptor beta chains follows, all from one sample in a study of T cells expressing NK-cell markers. TCRdb re-called the 5' RACE reads and catalogs CDR3 proteins one per entry, DNA excluded. Found here are 350,000 to 400,000 distinct CDR3 sequences; the top ten clones hold around 10%. The sequenced material came from blood T cells: a sorted CD56 or NKG2C T cell subset, CD4+ or CD8+ T cells, or bulk PBMC T cells (not recorded which). The source is a woman aged 45-65 years in good health. Each CDR3 is given with its conserved first and last residue. The order of the fields is V gene, J gene, CDR3 protein.

v_gene: TRBV5-1
j_gene: TRBJ2-5
CDR3aa: CASATEGGYQTQYF

v_gene: TRBV3-1
j_gene: TRBJ2-7
CDR3aa: CASSPHAVQGAREQYF

v_gene: TRBV20-1
j_gene: TRBJ2-2
CDR3aa: CSARDNLARNTGELFF

v_gene: TRBV5-1
j_gene: TRBJ2-2
CDR3aa: CASTHNDVLTGELFF

v_gene: TRBV5-1
j_gene: TRBJ2-5
CDR3aa: CASSLGQGIAGTQYF

v_gene: TRBV7-2
j_gene: TRBJ2-7
CDR3aa: CASSDSGRAGYEQYF

v_gene: TRBV7-7
j_gene: TRBJ2-1
CDR3aa: CASSLEPGQEQFF

v_gene: TRBV20-1
j_gene: TRBJ1-1
CDR3aa: CSARDNSNTEAFF

v_gene: TRBV18
j_gene: TRBJ2-2
CDR3aa: CASSPLDYPGELFF

v_gene: TRBV6-2/TRBV6-3
j_gene: TRBJ2-7
CDR3aa: CASSQGLGGEQYF

v_gene: TRBV9
j_gene: TRBJ2-1
CDR3aa: CASSPPALRSPYNEQFF

v_gene: TRBV12-3/TRBV12-4
j_gene: TRBJ1-2
CDR3aa: CASSGQDRYGYTF

v_gene: TRBV9
j_gene: TRBJ2-2
CDR3aa: CASSDSGRWAGELFF

v_gene: TRBV7-8
j_gene: TRBJ2-3
CDR3aa: CASSPVAGGDTQYF

v_gene: TRBV7-6
j_gene: TRBJ1-6
CDR3aa: CASSMPGGNSPLHF

v_gene: TRBV7-8
j_gene: TRBJ1-2
CDR3aa: CASSLGWGYGYTF

v_gene: TRBV5-1
j_gene: TRBJ1-2
CDR3aa: CASSLEGISDYGYTF

v_gene: TRBV18
j_gene: TRBJ2-1
CDR3aa: CASSPASTGEQFF

v_gene: TRBV7-6
j_gene: TRBJ2-2
CDR3aa: CASSLAPTGELFF

v_gene: TRBV7-8
j_gene: TRBJ2-7
CDR3aa: CASSSPPQGSYEQYF

v_gene: TRBV10-2
j_gene: TRBJ2-3
CDR3aa: CASSEFGQYTDTQYF

v_gene: TRBV5-1
j_gene: TRBJ1-5
CDR3aa: CASSLGPNSNQPQHF

v_gene: TRBV4-1
j_gene: TRBJ2-4
CDR3aa: CASSTQPGNIQYF

v_gene: TRBV11-3
j_gene: TRBJ2-2
CDR3aa: CASSFRTGLIGELFF

v_gene: TRBV24-1
j_gene: TRBJ2-1
CDR3aa: CATSDLPGGQGGFEQFF

v_gene: TRBV12-3/TRBV12-4
j_gene: TRBJ2-2
CDR3aa: CASSRGGGTGELFF